The 12 T cell receptor beta chains in this list originate from one sample, sequenced in a study of beta chain features in type 1 diabetes. Isolated RNA was reverse transcribed in full, so expressed TCRB transcripts were sequenced. TCRdb keeps only in-frame clones here, not all; method: immunoSEQ multiplex PCR. The sample yields fewer than 200,000 clones, 13% seen once. Specimen: central memory CD4+ T cells from blood. These TCRs come from a woman between 18 and 30 years old in good health.

This rearrangement joins TRBV6-6 to TRBJ2-5, with D tentatively TRBD1 (6 bases). The CDR3 consists of 14 residues. Trimming took 0 bases from V and 4 from J, leaving 9 bases between them. Germline lookup yields CDR1 MNHNY and CDR2 SVGAGI (reference sequence). CDR3 nucleotide sequence: TGTGCCAGCAGTTACTCTACAGGGAGAGAGACCCAGTACTTC. It yields the protein CASSYSTGRETQYF.

The V gene is TRBV28, the J gene TRBJ1-1; tentatively, D is TRBD1 (6 bases). Looked up from germline, CDR1 is MDHEN and CDR2 is SYDVKM. The V gene lost 4 bases and the J gene lost 2 bases, with 11 bases spanning the gap. There are 14 residues in the CDR3. The CDR3, as DNA: TGTGCCAGCAGTTCCCCCAGGGGAAACACTGAAGCTTTCTTT. This sequence encodes CASSSPRGNTEAFF.

This clone was counted a few times. The V call is TRBV9, the J call TRBJ2-2; 8 nucleotides agree with TRBD2. V dropped 0 bases and J dropped 4; count of bases not matched to a gene: 5. CDR1 is SGDLS and CDR2 is YYNGEE in the germline V gene. There are 16 residues in the CDR3. The CDR3, as DNA: TGTGCCAGCAGCGTAGTATTAGCGGGGAGCACCGGGGAGCTGTTTTTT. Translating it yields CASSVVLAGSTGELFF.

This clone was counted a few times. The J gene is TRBJ2-1, the V gene TRBV4-3, with D possibly TRBD2 on 6 matching bases. The CDR3 covers 16 residues. Germline assignment: CDR1 LGHNA and CDR2 YSLEER. Trimming stripped 0 bases from V and 6 bases from J, with 15 bases between. CDR3 in amino acids: CASSQDIVGTFNEQFF. The CDR3 DNA reads as TGCGCCAGCAGCCAAGATATAGTCGGGACTTTCAATGAGCAGTTCTTC.

Only a few counts were recorded for this clone. The chain is built from TRBV7-9 and TRBJ1-2; 7 bases are a match to TRBD1. V lost 5 bases to trimming and J lost 2 bases; unmatched junction nucleotides: 5. The CDR3 has 14 residues. The germline gives CDR1 SEHNR, CDR2 FQNEAQ (reference sequence). DNA for the CDR3: TGTGCCAGCAGCGCGGACAGGAAAAACTATGGCTACACCTTC. Amino acid sequence: CASSADRKNYGYTF.

CDR3 nucleotides: TGTGCCAGCTCACCTAAGGCGGGAGCCGTCAATGAGCAGTTCTTC. It yields the protein CASSPKAGAVNEQFF. The rearrangement joins TRBV18 to TRBJ2-1; 7 bases align to TRBD2. CDR1 and CDR2 (germline): KGHSH, LQKENI. This CDR3 contains 15 residues. Trimming cost V 3 bases and J 6 bases; bases outside gene matches: 8. Together with reference TRBV18 and TRBJ2-1, the CDR3 gives the full variable domain: NAGVMQNPRHLVRRRGQEARLRCSPMKGHSHVYWYRQLPEEGLKFMVYLQKENIIDESGMPKERFSAEFPKEGPSILRIQQVVRGDSAAYFCASSPKAGAVNEQFFGPGTRLTVL.

This clone was recorded a few times. V is TRBV15 and J is TRBJ2-3; TRBD1 aligns across 12 bases. The V and J ends lost 0 bases and 4 bases, in that order; junction bases with no gene match: 14. The CDR3 runs 20 residues. CDR1 is LNHNV and CDR2 is YYDKDF in the germline V gene (reference sequence). This CDR3 reads CATSRDRPGQGAVVSDTQYF. The CDR3 region has the DNA TGTGCCACCAGCAGAGATAGGCCGGGACAGGGGGCTGTGGTGTCAGATACGCAGTATTTT. Variable domain in full (rest from reference TRBV15 and TRBJ2-3): DAMVIQNPRYQVTQFGKPVTLSCSQTLNHNVMYWYQQKSSQAPKLLFHYYDKDFNNEADTPDNFQSRRPNTSFCFLDIRSPGLGDTAMYLCATSRDRPGQGAVVSDTQYFGPGTRLTVL.

This sequence joins TRBV1 and TRBJ2-5; the D call in the table, TRBD1, was not verified against the DNA. The DNA end favors TRBJ2-7, so the J call may be wrong. TRBV1 is assigned pseudogene status. The CDR3 sequence is 15 residues long. CDR3 bases: TGCACCAGCAGCGATGGACAGGGAGACGTCCACGAGCAGTACTTC. Its translation: CTSSDGQGDVHEQYF.

A remark on this clone: At one of its ends the junction is not consistent with the germline gene, which may arise from a read error. The chain couples TRBV2 to TRBJ1-5, with 7 positions matching TRBD1. Germline values: CDR1 SNHLY, CDR2 FYNNEI. This CDR3 contains 12 residues. The CDR3 DNA follows: TGTGCCAGCAGTCTCGACGTGACAGGGATCGGATTT. It codes for CASSLDVTGIGF.

This clone appeared a few times. The chain couples TRBV11-3 to TRBJ2-1; D gene uncertain. CDR3 length equals 15 residues. Germline values: CDR1 SGHNT, CDR2 YENEEA. V was clipped by 11 bases and J by 5 bases, with 22 bases between them. CDR3 in DNA: TGTGCCTCTAAAACCCCCGCCGGTCACGACAATGAGCAGTTCTTC. Translation gives CASKTPAGHDNEQFF.

This clone was found a few times. The chain carries TRBV4-3 and TRBJ2-1, with TRBD1 matching 10 bases. The V segment lost 0 bases and the J segment 4 bases; nucleotides outside the gene matches: 9. The CDR3 length is 18 residues. Germline V gene sequence: CDR1 LGHNA, CDR2 YSLEER. The CDR3 reads CASSQDPGTGAKYNEQFF. The CDR3 DNA is TGCGCCAGCAGCCAAGACCCCGGGACAGGGGCTAAATACAATGAGCAGTTCTTC.

The chain combines TRBV19 with TRBJ1-5; TRBD1 agrees at 7 bases. The CDR3 sequence is 13 residues long. The V segment lost 7 bases and the J segment 6 bases; nucleotides outside the gene matches: 6. The V gene's germline CDR1 is LNHDA and CDR2 SQIVND (reference sequence). The CDR3 region is CASNRQGGQPQHF. The DNA for the CDR3 is TGTGCCAGTAACAGACAGGGTGGTCAGCCCCAGCATTTT.